The 21 T cell receptor beta chains given below trace back to one sample, sequenced in a study of blood T cell repertoires in COVID-19. TCRdb's copy holds only in-frame clones and misses some; the assay was immunoSEQ multiplex PCR. The repertoire holds about 130,000 clones, roughly 89% seen once, with roughly 3.9% in the top ten. The specimen sequenced was peripheral blood. These receptors were collected from a man aged 60 to 69 with COVID-19, enrolled during active disease.

The chain employs TRBV19 and TRBJ2-2; D gene unclear. The CDR3 is 11 residues long. Germline V CDR1 and CDR2: LNHDA, SQIVND (reference sequence). CDR3 sequence reads: CDTESTGELFF. The CDR3 DNA follows: TGTGACACGGAGAGCACCGGGGAGCTGTTTTTT.

This rearrangement joins TRBV19 to TRBJ2-3; D is possibly TRBD2 (5 bases). CDR1 is LNHDA, CDR2 SQIVND, per germline (reference sequence). With 3 bases removed from V and 2 bases from J, the gap between germline ends came to 12 bases. CDR3 size: 15 residues. CDR3 nucleotides: TGTGCCAGTAGTATTTCCCTAGCCTTCACAGATACGCAGTATTTT. Translation gives CASSISLAFTDTQYF.

V is TRBV30 and J is TRBJ1-1, with 9 positions matching TRBD1. After removal of 4 bases from V and 3 bases from J, the junction contained 6 bases not matched to a gene. CDR3 length: 14 residues. Per germline, CDR1 GTSNPN and CDR2 SVGIG (reference sequence). CDR3 sequence: CAWTTDRGDTEAFF. The CDR3 DNA follows: TGTGCCTGGACCACCGACAGGGGGGACACTGAAGCTTTCTTT.

This clone has a single count. The chain has TRBV7-6 and TRBJ2-1; TRBD1 matches at 7 bases. Looked up from germline, CDR1 is SGHVS and CDR2 is FNYEAQ. This CDR3 has 15 amino acids. V was clipped by 0 bases and J by 6 bases; unmatched bases: 5. The CDR3 here is CASSLAPGGGNEQFF. In nucleotides, the CDR3 is TGTGCCAGCAGCTTAGCTCCAGGGGGTGGCAATGAGCAGTTCTTC.

The chain combines TRBV4-3 with TRBJ1-2; 7 bases agree with TRBD1. The V and J ends lost 1 base and 0 bases, in that order; junction bases with no gene match: 5. This CDR3 has 16 amino acids. Germline loops: CDR1 LGHNA, CDR2 YSLEER. The CDR3: CASSQVQGTANYGYTF. The CDR3 DNA reads TGCGCCAGCAGCCAAGTTCAGGGGACAGCTAACTATGGCTACACCTTC.

This rearrangement joins TRBV7-9 to TRBJ1-3; 10 bases map to TRBD1. The trim removed 4 bases at V and 6 bases at J, leaving 3 bases unmatched. Germline values: CDR1 SEHNR, CDR2 FQNEAQ (reference sequence). The CDR3 spans 14 residues. CDR3 in amino acids: CASSWGQGLNTIYF. DNA for the CDR3: TGTGCCAGCAGCTGGGGACAGGGGTTAAACACCATATATTTT.

V and J are TRBV5-1 and TRBJ1-1, with D possibly being TRBD1 (6 bases). CDR1 is SGHRS, CDR2 YFSETQ, per germline. The CDR3 length is 13 residues. Trimming removed 6 bases from V and 1 base from J, with 10 bases in between. The CDR3 is CASTWGQNTEAFF. In DNA, the CDR3 is TGCGCCAGCACCTGGGGGCAGAACACTGAAGCTTTCTTT.

The chain has TRBV7-9 and TRBJ1-5; TRBD1 is a possible D gene (6 bases). Germline-derived CDR1 and CDR2 are SEHNR and FQNEAQ (reference sequence). The CDR3 is 15 amino acids. V was cut by 0 bases and J by 5 bases, with 11 bases left in between. The CDR3 here is CASSLAGGVDQPQHF. CDR3 coding DNA: TGTGCCAGCAGCTTAGCAGGGGGGGTTGATCAGCCCCAGCATTTT.

The gene calls are TRBV5-1 and TRBJ2-1, with 8 nucleotides matching TRBD1. This CDR3 comprises 15 residues. Germline V CDR1 and CDR2: SGHRS, YFSETQ. Unmatched junction bases numbered 11, after V lost 4 bases and J lost 8 bases. The CDR3 is CASSQGQDSLYEQFF. In DNA form, the CDR3 reads TGCGCCAGCAGCCAGGGACAGGACTCCCTGTATGAGCAGTTCTTC.

The rearrangement links TRBV6-5 to TRBJ1-1; D is ambiguous. The CDR3 is made up of 13 amino acids. V shed 6 bases and J shed 5 bases, with 13 bases lying between them. Germline V gene lookup returns CDR1 MNHEY and CDR2 SVGAGI. The CDR3, as DNA: TGTGCCAGCAGCGGGGAGAAGGTGACTGAAGCTTTCTTT. Its translation is CASSGEKVTEAFF.

The chain carries TRBV29-1 and TRBJ1-3; D remains unclear. Germline CDR1 reads SQVTM; CDR2 reads ANQGSEA. Trimming stripped 4 bases from V and 2 bases from J, with 9 bases between. This CDR3 spans 13 amino acids. The CDR3 is CSVVSSTGNTIYF. DNA for the CDR3: TGCAGCGTTGTGAGCTCAACTGGAAACACCATATATTTT.

A single count supports this clone. The chain combines TRBV7-3 with TRBJ1-2; a weak D match, TRBD1 (5 bases). The CDR3 sequence is 14 residues long. CDR1 and CDR2 from the germline V gene are SGHTA and FQGTGA. The V gene lost 5 bases and the J gene lost 4 bases, with 14 bases spanning the gap. The CDR3 sequence is CASSLGRGGYGYTF. Written as DNA, the CDR3 is TGTGCCAGCAGCCTTGGAAGGGGAGGCTATGGCTACACCTTC.

This chain uses TRBV5-1 with TRBJ1-6; D perhaps matches TRBD1 (5 bases). V lost 0 bases and J 13 bases, leaving 17 bases between the germline ends. Per germline, CDR1 SGHRS and CDR2 YFSETQ. The CDR3 has 15 amino acids. The CDR3 reads CASSLAGTGNFPLHF. In nucleotides, the CDR3 is TGCGCCAGCAGCTTGGCTGGGACTGGGAATTTTCCCCTCCACTTT.

This clone appeared a single time. V and J are TRBV5-1 and TRBJ2-1, with 13 bases fitting TRBD2. Germline V gene lookup returns CDR1 SGHRS and CDR2 YFSETQ. This CDR3 comprises 16 residues. J lost 9 bases, V lost 4 bases, and 10 bases had no gene match. CDR3 region: CASSVAGTSGASEQFF. CDR3 nucleotides: TGCGCCAGCAGCGTGGCCGGGACTAGCGGGGCGAGTGAGCAGTTCTTC.

This clone was observed a few times. This sequence joins TRBV6-5 and TRBJ1-1; 9 nucleotides align to TRBD1. The trim removed 6 bases at V and 3 bases at J, leaving 5 bases unmatched. Germline V lookup: CDR1 MNHEY, CDR2 SVGAGI. This CDR3 has 14 residues. CDR3 residues: CASSRQGEYTEAFF. CDR3 in DNA: TGTGCCAGCAGCCGACAGGGGGAATACACTGAAGCTTTCTTT.

The rearrangement links TRBV4-3 to TRBJ1-1; tentative D call: TRBD1 (6 bases). V lost 0 bases to trimming and J lost 6 bases, with 14 bases between them. Germline V lookup: CDR1 LGHNA, CDR2 YSLEER. The CDR3 has 15 residues. The DNA for the CDR3 is TGCGCCAGCAGCCAAGATCCGACAGGTGTTTCTGAAGCTTTCTTT. This translates into CASSQDPTGVSEAFF.

This clone is a singleton in its sample. This chain joins TRBV29-1 and TRBJ2-5; TRBD2 is a possible D gene (6 bases). With 6 bases removed from V and 5 bases from J, the gap between germline ends came to 19 bases. The CDR3 runs to 14 residues. The germline gives CDR1 SQVTM, CDR2 ANQGSEA. CDR3 nucleotide sequence: TGCAGCGTGGCAGGGACTTCGTTGGTGGAGACCCAGTACTTC. Translation: CSVAGTSLVETQYF.

This sequence joins TRBV5-1 and TRBJ1-1; TRBD1 matches at 9 bases. Germline V gene lookup returns CDR1 SGHRS and CDR2 YFSETQ. J gave up 2 bases and V 4 bases, and 6 bases lay outside the gene matches. The CDR3 contains 15 residues. The CDR3 reads CASSPRQGDNTEAFF. Written as DNA, the CDR3 is TGCGCCAGCAGCCCTCGACAGGGGGATAACACTGAAGCTTTCTTT. Combining the CDR3 with reference TRBV5-1 and TRBJ1-1 gives the whole variable domain KAGVTQTPRYLIKTRGQQVTLSCSPISGHRSVSWYQQTPGQGLQFLFEYFSETQRNKGNFPGRFSGRQFSNSRSEMNVSTLELGDSALYLCASSPRQGDNTEAFFGQGTRLTVV.

The chain has TRBV19 and TRBJ1-4; TRBD1 aligns across 7 bases. With 5 bases clipped from V and 8 bases from J, the junction kept 5 bases outside the gene matches. The V gene's germline CDR1 is LNHDA and CDR2 SQIVND (reference sequence). The CDR3 totals 13 residues. The CDR3 sequence: CASSARDREKLFF. Here the CDR3 DNA reads TGTGCCAGTAGTGCTCGGGACAGAGAAAAACTGTTTTTT.

The chain recombines TRBV27 with TRBJ1-5; 10 nucleotides align to TRBD1. The CDR3 covers 14 residues. Germline V gene sequence: CDR1 MNHEY, CDR2 SMNVEV (reference sequence). V was clipped by 7 bases and J by 5 bases; unmatched bases: 5. Here the CDR3 DNA reads TGTGCCAGCAAAAGACAGGGGGCTGATCAGCCCCAGCATTTT. Residues: CASKRQGADQPQHF.

This clone was counted only a few times. The chain employs TRBV4-3 and TRBJ1-1; no clear D gene. The V end lost 0 bases, the J end lost 4 bases, and 12 bases lay between the germline ends. CDR3 length equals 15 residues. CDR1 LGHNA and CDR2 YSLEER come from the germline V gene. The CDR3 reads CASSQDWVAGTEAFF. The DNA of the CDR3 is TGCGCCAGCAGCCAAGATTGGGTGGCAGGCACTGAAGCTTTCTTT.